The 18 T cell receptor beta chains below come from one sample, sequenced in a study of blood T cell repertoires in COVID-19 (dated by TCRdb to about 2020). Library construction relied on the immunoSEQ multiplex PCR assay. Not all clones reach the TCRdb copy of this immuneACCESS table, which keeps in-frame sequences only. Checked studies attribute under half of the gap to unresolved V genes and leave the rest unexplained. Here the sample has about 250,000 clones; 85% occur a single time. The top ten hold around 5.5% of the sample. Sequencing used peripheral blood. Receptors were obtained from a man in his fifties or sixties with COVID-19, enrolled during active disease.

This clone was found a few times. The gene calls are TRBV6-5 and TRBJ1-6; D is unclear. The CDR3 is 15 residues long. CDR1 and CDR2 (germline): MNHEY, SVGAGI. V gave up 2 bases and J gave up 6 bases, with 11 bases separating them. The CDR3 spells CASSYGQRVNSPLHF. The DNA of the CDR3 is TGTGCCAGCAGTTACGGGCAGAGAGTTAATTCACCCCTCCACTTT.

The genes are TRBV5-1 and TRBJ1-2; no definite D call. Trimming pared 0 bases from V and 6 bases from J, leaving 21 bases between. The CDR3 runs 17 residues. The germline CDR1 and CDR2 sequences are SGHRS and YFSETQ. CDR3 loop: CASSLGFARRGRNGYTF. The CDR3 coding sequence is TGCGCCAGCAGCTTGGGTTTTGCCCGGAGAGGGAGAAATGGCTACACCTTC.

The chain uses TRBV29-1 and TRBJ2-3; D is possibly TRBD1 (5 bases). V shed 5 bases and J shed 2 bases, with 11 bases lying between them. The CDR3 contains 13 residues. Germline V gene data show CDR1 as SQVTM and CDR2 as ANQGSEA. The CDR3 protein is CSVFQGFTDTQYF. CDR3 DNA: TGCAGCGTTTTTCAGGGCTTCACAGATACGCAGTATTTT.

The V gene is TRBV4-1, the J gene TRBJ2-7, with TRBD1 matching over 9 bases. Trimming took 1 base from V and 0 from J; bases not matched to a gene: 4. Germline loops: CDR1 MGHRA, CDR2 YSYEKL. The CDR3 has 16 amino acids. This CDR3 reads CASSQAGQGLSYEQYF. CDR3 nucleotide sequence: TGCGCCAGCAGCCAAGCGGGACAGGGCCTCTCCTACGAGCAGTACTTC.

The chain recombines TRBV19 with TRBJ2-6, with a weak D call TRBD2 (7 bases). The CDR3 consists of 15 residues. Trimming cost V 9 bases and J 4 bases, with 16 bases left between them. The V gene's germline CDR1 is LNHDA and CDR2 SQIVND (reference sequence). CDR3 DNA sequence: TGTGCCAGCCGGCGGGGGCTAGGAGGGGCCAACGTCCTGACTTTC. It yields the protein CASRRGLGGANVLTF.

V and J are TRBV7-3 and TRBJ2-5; 7 bases fit TRBD2. The junction had 8 bases not matched to a gene; V was cut back by 5 bases and J by 5 bases. The CDR3 extends over 14 amino acids. Germline CDR1 SGHTA, CDR2 FQGTGA. For the CDR3, the DNA is TGTGCCAGCAGCCCCTTGGCGGGGGTGGAGACCCAGTACTTC. Amino acids: CASSPLAGVETQYF.

The genes are TRBV9 and TRBJ2-6; 9 bases are a match to TRBD1. The germline CDR1 and CDR2 sequences are SGDLS and YYNGEE. The CDR3 extends over 18 amino acids. V lost 4 bases, J lost 0 bases, and 8 bases stayed unmatched. In DNA, the CDR3 is TGTGCCAGCAGCATCCCGGGACAGGGTTCCTCTGGGGCCAACGTCCTGACTTTC. Translated, it gives CASSIPGQGSSGANVLTF.

This sequence joins TRBV4-2 and TRBJ2-5; D may be TRBD2 (6 bases). The germline V gene has CDR1 LGHNA and CDR2 YNFKEQ. Trimming stripped 3 bases from V and 9 bases from J, with 14 bases between. The CDR3 length is 13 residues. CDR3 coding DNA: TGTGCCAGCAGCCAGAGGGACCGCGGGGCCCAGTACTTC. This encodes CASSQRDRGAQYF.

This rearrangement joins TRBV10-3 to TRBJ1-2, with TRBD1 as a possible D gene (6 bases). CDR3 size: 12 residues. Trimming stripped 4 bases from V and 3 bases from J, with 6 bases between. CDR1 and CDR2 from the germline V gene are ENHRY and SYGVKD. The CDR3 nucleotides are TGTGCCATCAGTGCAGGGGACTATGGCTACACCTTC. Encoded protein: CAISAGDYGYTF.

The J gene is TRBJ2-1, the V gene TRBV4-2; maybe TRBD2 (5 bases). V gave up 1 base and J gave up 4 bases, with 14 bases separating them. The CDR3 sequence is 16 residues long. Germline CDR1 reads LGHNA; CDR2 reads YNFKEQ. CDR3: CASSQGSSRFYNEQFF. CDR3 nucleotide sequence: TGTGCCAGCAGCCAAGGCTCTAGCAGATTTTACAATGAGCAGTTCTTC.

The chain carries TRBV3-1 (or the pseudogene TRBV3-2) and TRBJ1-3; 7 positions match TRBD1. The germline gives CDR1 LGHDT, CDR2 YNNKEL (reference sequence). The J segment lost 0 bases and the V segment lost 2 bases, leaving 4 bases of the junction unmatched. There are 16 residues in the CDR3. The CDR3 DNA reads as TGTGCCAGCAGCCAAACGAACAGGGGCTCTGGAAACACCATATATTTT. This codes for CASSQTNRGSGNTIYF.

This clone was seen once. The genes are TRBV2 and TRBJ2-3, with 12 nucleotides matching TRBD2. The CDR3 runs to 17 residues. Trimming removed 5 bases from V and 3 bases from J; junction bases left unmatched: 9. CDR1 and CDR2 (germline): SNHLY, FYNNEI. The DNA for the CDR3 is TGTGCCAGCAGTCGGACCGGCGGACTAGCGGGGACAGATACGCAGTATTTT. Its translation: CASSRTGGLAGTDTQYF.

The CDR3 coding sequence is TGTGCCAGCATGGGCGACAGGGTCTCTGGGGCCAACGTCCTGACTTTC. It translates to CASMGDRVSGANVLTF. The genes are TRBV28 and TRBJ2-6, with 7 bases fitting TRBD1. Trimming at V came to 7 bases and at J to 0 bases, leaving 6 bases not matched to a gene. Per the germline V gene, CDR1 is MDHEN and CDR2 is SYDVKM. The CDR3 loop spans 16 amino acids.

The rearrangement links TRBV28 to TRBJ2-5; TRBD1 matches at 10 bases. The CDR3 consists of 14 residues. CDR1 MDHEN and CDR2 SYDVKM come from the germline V gene. Trimming removed 6 bases from V and 4 bases from J; junction bases left unmatched: 5. CDR3 region: CASSQTGGRETQYF. The CDR3 DNA reads as TGTGCCAGCAGCCAGACAGGGGGCCGAGAGACCCAGTACTTC.

The V gene is TRBV9, the J gene TRBJ2-7; 7 bases agree with TRBD1. Per germline, CDR1 SGDLS and CDR2 YYNGEE. CDR3 length: 17 residues. V lost 4 bases to trimming and J lost 3 bases; unmatched junction nucleotides: 16. CDR3 nucleotide sequence: TGTGCCAGCAGCCCGACGACAGGGTGGGTTAGTAACTACGAGCAGTACTTC. Its translation: CASSPTTGWVSNYEQYF.

Only one count was recorded for this clone. Other DNA sequences from this sample encode an identical CDR3 as well. V usage is TRBV9 and J usage is TRBJ2-1; 7 bases are a match to TRBD2. This CDR3 is 15 amino acids long. After removal of 0 bases from V and 4 bases from J, the junction contained 4 bases not matched to a gene. Germline CDR1 is SGDLS and CDR2 is YYNGEE. CDR3 sequence: CASSVAGGGYNEQFF. The DNA for the CDR3 is TGTGCCAGCAGCGTAGCGGGGGGAGGGTACAATGAGCAGTTCTTC.

This clone appeared once. The chain employs TRBV4-2 and TRBJ2-1, with D possibly being TRBD2 (6 bases). Germline V gene data show CDR1 as LGHNA and CDR2 as YNFKEQ. The CDR3 has 13 amino acids. Trimming took off 10 bases at V and 2 bases at J, with 12 bases between the two ends. CDR3 loop: CAIGTAAYNEQFF. CDR3 DNA: TGTGCCATCGGGACTGCGGCCTACAATGAGCAGTTCTTC.

The rearrangement links TRBV5-1 to TRBJ2-1; 11 bases fit TRBD2. Germline V gene lookup returns CDR1 SGHRS and CDR2 YFSETQ. The CDR3 contains 16 residues. V was clipped by 1 base and J by 7 bases; unmatched bases: 7. The CDR3 loop reads CASSLPVSGGVNEQFF. DNA for the CDR3: TGCGCCAGCAGCTTGCCGGTTAGCGGGGGGGTAAATGAGCAGTTCTTC.